The TCR beta chain described here comes from a study of early stage breast cancer tumors. Overall study results and limits: Enriched TCRB sequences shared across patients were mostly commonly generated sequences. In about 90% of the 16 patients, blood comparison separated tumor from normal breast.

As for this clone: Its matching antigen is unknown.

Each sample had two DNA replicates, 0.5 ug blood or about 1.4 ug tissue. The method was immunoSEQ multiplex PCR; TCRdb's version includes in-frame clones alone and lacks a portion of them. Altogether nearly 70,000 clones are present, 65% to 85% being singletons, with the ten largest covering 4.7%. Germline V gene data show CDR1 as SEHNR and CDR2 as FQNEAQ (reference sequence). The CDR3 consists of 14 residues. The V gene end was trimmed by 5 bases and the J gene end by 9 bases; junction bases not matched to a gene: 7. This receptor was obtained from a person aged 35 to 50 with breast cancer. The rearrangement uses TRBV7-9 and TRBJ1-5; 10 nucleotides match TRBD1. Input material: blood. The CDR3 DNA follows: TGTGCCAGCAGCGCGGGACAGGGGTTCGGGCCCCAGCATTTT. Its protein product is CASSAGQGFGPQHF.